The clone carrying this T cell receptor (beta chain) was seen once. The antigen remains unidentified. The data derive from a study of T cell responses to AZD1222 COVID-19 vaccine. General study points: Only a handful of AZD1222 recipients, several in all, had baseline seropositivity. Nearly half of spike-specific TCRs reportedly target unmutated variant regions.

V lost 2 bases, J lost 0 bases, and 9 bases lay in between. CDR1 WNHNN and CDR2 SYGVQD come from the germline V gene (reference sequence). The CDR3 length is 15 residues. The analysis combined second doses at about 4 or about 12 weeks. Assay: immunoSEQ multiplex PCR; the TCRdb copy retains only in-frame clones and omits some. The sample comprises around 150,000 clones, under 95% of which are singletons, and approximately 1.2% rests with the top ten. This sequence was found in an adult who received the AZD1222 COVID-19 vaccine. The chain is built from TRBV10-1 and TRBJ2-3; D ambiguous. The sample here was peripheral blood, taken 28 days after the second AZD1222 dose. The CDR3: CASSEVAASTDTQYF. The CDR3 nucleotides read TGCGCCAGCAGTGAGGTGGCAGCTAGCACAGATACGCAGTATTTT.